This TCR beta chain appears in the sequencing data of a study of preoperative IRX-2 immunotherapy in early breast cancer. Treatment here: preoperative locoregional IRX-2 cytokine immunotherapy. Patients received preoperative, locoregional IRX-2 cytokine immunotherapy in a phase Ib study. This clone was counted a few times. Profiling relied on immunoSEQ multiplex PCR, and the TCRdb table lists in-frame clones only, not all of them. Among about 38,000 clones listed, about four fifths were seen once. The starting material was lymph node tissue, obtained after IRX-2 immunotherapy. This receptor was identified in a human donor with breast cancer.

CDR3 sequence: CAIRDRADEKLFF. The CDR3 DNA reads as TGTGCCATCCGGGACAGGGCGGATGAAAAACTGTTTTTT. V and J are TRBV6-8 and TRBJ1-4; 9 bases fit TRBD1. Unmatched junction bases numbered 6, after V lost 10 bases and J lost 6 bases. The germline V gene has CDR1 MNHGY and CDR2 SAAAGT. The CDR3 has 13 residues.